This TCR beta chain was sequenced in a study of tumor-infiltrating lymphocytes in primary liver carcinoma. Study at large: Tumor stage was T1-T3 N0M0, and tumor size was 4.2 to 10 cm across. Study results and limitations: Tumor-adjacent and tumor-blood pairs overlapped less than tumor region pairs did. Tumors had a top-250-clone fraction that was significantly higher than blood (p = 0.039).

The trim removed 5 bases at V and 6 bases at J, leaving 12 bases unmatched. CDR3 length: 16 residues. Germline CDR1 reads SGHAT; CDR2 reads FQNNGV. Starting material for RNA and DNA co-extraction consisted of roughly 18-34 mg of unsorted bulk tissue. Patients carried chronic HBV infection without prior treatment. Comments on this clonotype: Antigen: not known.

TCR beta cDNA was reverse-transcribed from roughly 520 ng of total RNA. The reaction used a constant-region primer and ProtoScript II reverse transcriptase. Libraries covering TCR beta were generated through three nested multiplex PCR rounds (using a slightly modified ARM-PCR). In the first two PCR rounds, TRBV1-TRBV30 forward primers were paired with a C-beta reverse primer, and each round lasted roughly 10 cycles. Via MiXCR, TCRdb re-called the multiplex PCR reads, giving one row per CDR3 protein. The data hold 90,000 to 150,000 distinct CDR3 sequences, with around two thirds observed a single time.

V is TRBV11-2 and J is TRBJ2-1; 8 bases align to TRBD2. The source is a woman aged 60 to 75 with primary liver carcinoma and hepatitis B virus infection. The sequencing input was tumor-adjacent normal liver tissue. This chain's CDR3 is CASSHSTGGRSNEQFF. The CDR3 bases are TGTGCCAGCAGCCACTCGACTGGCGGGAGGTCCAATGAGCAGTTCTTC. Complete variable domain (other parts from reference TRBV11-2 and TRBJ2-1): EAGVAQSPRYKIIEKRQSVAFWCNPISGHATLYWYQQILGQGPKLLIQFQNNGVVDDSQLPKDRFSAERLKGVDSTLKIQPAKLEDSAVYLCASSHSTGGRSNEQFFGPGTRLTVL.